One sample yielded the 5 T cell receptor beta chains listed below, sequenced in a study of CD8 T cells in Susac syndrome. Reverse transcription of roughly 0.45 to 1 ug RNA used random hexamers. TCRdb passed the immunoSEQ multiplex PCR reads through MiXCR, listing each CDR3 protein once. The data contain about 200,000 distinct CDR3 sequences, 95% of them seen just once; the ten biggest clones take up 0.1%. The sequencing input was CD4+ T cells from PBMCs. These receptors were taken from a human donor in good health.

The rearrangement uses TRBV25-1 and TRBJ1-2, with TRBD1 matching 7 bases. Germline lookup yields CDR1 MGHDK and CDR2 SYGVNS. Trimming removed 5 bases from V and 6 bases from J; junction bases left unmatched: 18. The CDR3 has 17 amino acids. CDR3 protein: CASSRTGPTGLKDGYTF. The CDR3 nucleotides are TGTGCCAGCAGTAGGACAGGCCCTACCGGTCTTAAGGATGGCTACACCTTC.

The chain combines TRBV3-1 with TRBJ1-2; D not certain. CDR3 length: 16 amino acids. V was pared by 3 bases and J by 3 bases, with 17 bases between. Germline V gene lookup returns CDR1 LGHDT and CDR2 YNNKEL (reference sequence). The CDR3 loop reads CASSQLDTSRDYGYTF. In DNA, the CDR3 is TGTGCCAGCAGCCAGCTAGACACTTCACGGGACTATGGCTACACCTTC. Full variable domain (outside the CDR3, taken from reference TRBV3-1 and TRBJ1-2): DTAVSQTPKYLVTQMGNDKSIKCEQNLGHDTMYWYKQDSKKFLKIMFSYNNKELIINETVPNRFSPKSPDKAHLNLHINSLELGDSAVYFCASSQLDTSRDYGYTFGSGTRLTVV.

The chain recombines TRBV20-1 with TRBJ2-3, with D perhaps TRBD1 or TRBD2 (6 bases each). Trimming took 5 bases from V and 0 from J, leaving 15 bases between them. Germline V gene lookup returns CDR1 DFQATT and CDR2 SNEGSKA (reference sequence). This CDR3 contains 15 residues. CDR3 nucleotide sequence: TGCAGTGCTGCGGGACATTCCCCTAGCACAGATACGCAGTATTTT. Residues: CSAAGHSPSTDTQYF.

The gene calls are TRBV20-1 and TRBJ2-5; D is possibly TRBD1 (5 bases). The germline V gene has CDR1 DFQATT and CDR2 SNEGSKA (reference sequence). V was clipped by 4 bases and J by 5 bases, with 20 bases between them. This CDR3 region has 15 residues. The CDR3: CSATRQTPAGETQYF. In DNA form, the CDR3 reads TGCAGTGCTACTAGGCAAACCCCGGCAGGGGAGACCCAGTACTTC.

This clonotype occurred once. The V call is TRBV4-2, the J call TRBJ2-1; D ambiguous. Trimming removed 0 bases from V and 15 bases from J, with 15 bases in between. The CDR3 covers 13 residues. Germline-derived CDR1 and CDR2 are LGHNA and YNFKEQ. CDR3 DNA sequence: TGTGCCAGCAGCCAAGATCGTCTGGGCCAGCGGTTCTTC. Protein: CASSQDRLGQRFF.